This TCR beta chain appears in the sequencing data of a study of blood T cell repertoires in COVID-19. In its sample, this clone was seen a few times. Some clones are missing from TCRdb's copy, which holds only in-frame ones; the method was immunoSEQ multiplex PCR. In the table there are tens of thousands of clones, 88% of which are singletons. Sequenced material: peripheral blood. This receptor was taken from a human donor in a cohort sampled during active COVID-19.

CDR3 sequence (DNA): TGTGCCAGCAGCCCCGGGACAGCCCTCTTTTGGCCCCAGCATTTT. Amino acid sequence: CASSPGTALFWPQHF. The genes are TRBV2 and TRBJ1-5; TRBD1 aligns across 7 bases. This CDR3 has 15 residues. CDR1 is SNHLY, CDR2 FYNNEI, per germline. V shed 6 bases and J 9 bases; nucleotides not matched to a gene: 14.